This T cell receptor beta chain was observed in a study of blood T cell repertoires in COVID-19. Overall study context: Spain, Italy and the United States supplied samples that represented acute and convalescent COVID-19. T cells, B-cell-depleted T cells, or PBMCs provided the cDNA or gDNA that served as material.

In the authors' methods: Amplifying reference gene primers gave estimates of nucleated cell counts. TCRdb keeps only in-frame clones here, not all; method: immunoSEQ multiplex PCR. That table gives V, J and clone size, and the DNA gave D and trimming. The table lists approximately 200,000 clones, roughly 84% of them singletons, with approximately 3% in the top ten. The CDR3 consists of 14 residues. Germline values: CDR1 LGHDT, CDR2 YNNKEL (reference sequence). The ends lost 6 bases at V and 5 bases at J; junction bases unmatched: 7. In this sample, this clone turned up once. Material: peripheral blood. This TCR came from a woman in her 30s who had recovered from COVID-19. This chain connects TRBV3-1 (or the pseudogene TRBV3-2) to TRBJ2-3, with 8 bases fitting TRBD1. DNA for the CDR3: TGTGCCAGCAGTGGCCAGGGGGCAGGAGATACGCAGTATTTT. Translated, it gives CASSGQGAGDTQYF.